This T cell receptor beta chain was identified in a study of cytomegalovirus exposure and HLA in healthy donors. Study outcomes and limitations: According to the study, 150 to 200 TCR beta chains were cytomegalovirus-associated. Through in vitro validation, three CMV-associated chains were shown to be specific for CMV antigens.

Per germline, CDR1 LNHDA and CDR2 SQIVND (reference sequence). The CDR3 is 16 amino acids. Trimming cost V 6 bases and J 3 bases; bases outside gene matches: 12. A single count supports this clone. No antigen is known for it. The donors were part of the validation cohort of 120 subjects. That cohort was separate from the first cohort, which comprised under 700 subjects. Assay used: immunoSEQ multiplex PCR; TCRdb lists only in-frame clones, some missing. The sample consists of hundreds of thousands of clones, roughly 84% of them appearing once. This chain connects TRBV19 to TRBJ2-7; 9 nucleotides agree with TRBD1. Sequencing input: PBMCs. The TCR comes from a woman younger than 30 in good health and CMV-seropositive. Here the CDR3 reads CASRLADRGNNYEQYF. The DNA for the CDR3 is TGTGCCAGTAGACTGGCCGACAGGGGGAATAACTACGAGCAGTACTTC.